This entry concerns a single T cell receptor beta chain. This record comes from a study of blood T cell repertoires in COVID-19. Sequenced by immunoSEQ multiplex PCR; TCRdb stores in-frame clones only, minus some. The sample holds 90,000 to 120,000 clones, about 91% seen once. The V end lost 3 bases, the J end lost 6 bases, and 6 bases lay between the germline ends. The CDR3 is 11 amino acids. This chain uses TRBV12-3 or TRBV12-4 with TRBJ2-7; no clear D. The clonotype originates from a man aged 45-65 years with active or convalescent COVID-19. The sample was peripheral blood. CDR3 in amino acids: CASSFGREQYF. The CDR3 DNA is TGTGCCAGCAGTTTCGGTCGCGAGCAGTACTTC.